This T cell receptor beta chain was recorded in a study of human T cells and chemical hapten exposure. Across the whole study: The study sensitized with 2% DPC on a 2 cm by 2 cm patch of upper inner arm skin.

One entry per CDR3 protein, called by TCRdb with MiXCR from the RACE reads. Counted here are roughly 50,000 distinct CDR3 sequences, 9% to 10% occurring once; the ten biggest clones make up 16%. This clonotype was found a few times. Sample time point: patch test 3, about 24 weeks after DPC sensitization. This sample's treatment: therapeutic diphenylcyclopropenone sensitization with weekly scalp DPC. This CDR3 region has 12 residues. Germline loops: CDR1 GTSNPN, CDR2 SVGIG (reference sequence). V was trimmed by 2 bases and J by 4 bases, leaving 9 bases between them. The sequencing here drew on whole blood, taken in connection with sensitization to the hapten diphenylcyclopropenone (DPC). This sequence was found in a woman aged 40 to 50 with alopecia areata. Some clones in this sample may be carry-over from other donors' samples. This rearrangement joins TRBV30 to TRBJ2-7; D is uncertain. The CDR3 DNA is TGTGCCTGGAGTCTAGGCGGATACGAGCAGTACTTC. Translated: CAWSLGGYEQYF.